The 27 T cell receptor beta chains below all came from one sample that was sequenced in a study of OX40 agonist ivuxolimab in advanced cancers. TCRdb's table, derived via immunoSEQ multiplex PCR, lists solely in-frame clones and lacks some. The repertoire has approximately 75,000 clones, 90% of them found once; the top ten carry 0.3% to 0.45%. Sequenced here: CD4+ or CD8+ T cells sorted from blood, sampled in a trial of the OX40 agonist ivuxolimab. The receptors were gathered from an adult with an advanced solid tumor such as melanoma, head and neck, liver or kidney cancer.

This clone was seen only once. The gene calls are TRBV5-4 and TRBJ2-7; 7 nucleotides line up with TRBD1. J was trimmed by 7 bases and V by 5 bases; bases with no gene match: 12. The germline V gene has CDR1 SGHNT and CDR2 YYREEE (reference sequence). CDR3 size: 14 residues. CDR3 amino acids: CASSRDRAMYEQYF. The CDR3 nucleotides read TGTGCCAGCAGTCGAGACAGGGCGATGTATGAGCAGTACTTC. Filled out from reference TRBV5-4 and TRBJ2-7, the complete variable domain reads ETGVTQSPTHLIKTRGQQVTLRCSSQSGHNTVSWYQQALGQGPQFIFQYYREEENGRGNFPPRFSGLQFPNYSSELNVNALELDDSALYLCASSRDRAMYEQYFGPGTRLTVT.

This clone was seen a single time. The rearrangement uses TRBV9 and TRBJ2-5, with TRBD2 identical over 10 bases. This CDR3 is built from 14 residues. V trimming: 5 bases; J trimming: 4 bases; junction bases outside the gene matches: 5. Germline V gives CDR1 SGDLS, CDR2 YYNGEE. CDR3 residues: CASRPSGGVETQYF. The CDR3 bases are TGTGCCAGCAGACCCAGCGGGGGGGTAGAGACCCAGTACTTC.

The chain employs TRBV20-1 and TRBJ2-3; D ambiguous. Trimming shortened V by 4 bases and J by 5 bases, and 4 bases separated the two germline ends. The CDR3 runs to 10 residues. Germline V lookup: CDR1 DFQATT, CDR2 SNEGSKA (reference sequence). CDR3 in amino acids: CSAKLDTQYF. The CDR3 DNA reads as TGCAGTGCTAAGCTAGATACGCAGTATTTT.

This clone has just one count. CDR3 in amino acids: CASSLERGPLYEQYF. CDR3 sequence (DNA): TGTGCCAGTAGTCTCGAGAGGGGGCCACTCTACGAGCAGTACTTC. The V gene is TRBV19, the J gene TRBJ2-7, with 7 bases matching TRBD1. The CDR3 length is 15 residues. After removal of 5 bases from V and 3 bases from J, the junction contained 10 bases not matched to a gene. The germline V gene has CDR1 LNHDA and CDR2 SQIVND (reference sequence).

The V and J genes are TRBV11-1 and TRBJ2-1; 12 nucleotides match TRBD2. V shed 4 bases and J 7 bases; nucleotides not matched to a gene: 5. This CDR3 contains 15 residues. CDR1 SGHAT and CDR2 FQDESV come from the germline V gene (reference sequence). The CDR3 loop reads CASSSGLAGGNEQFF. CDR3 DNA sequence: TGTGCCAGCAGCTCGGGACTAGCGGGTGGTAATGAGCAGTTCTTC.

The CDR3 loop reads CASSTGTANQPQHF. CDR3 nucleotides: TGTGCCAGCAGCACCGGGACAGCTAATCAGCCCCAGCATTTT. This chain links TRBV28 with TRBJ1-5, with 7 bases that match TRBD1. This CDR3 has 14 amino acids. With 6 bases clipped from V and 4 bases from J, the junction kept 6 bases outside the gene matches. CDR1 is MDHEN and CDR2 is SYDVKM in the germline V gene. The full variable domain, its missing parts supplied by reference TRBV28 and TRBJ1-5, is DVKVTQSSRYLVKRTGEKVFLECVQDMDHENMFWYRQDPGLGLRLIYFSYDVKMKEKGDIPEGYSVSREKKERFSLILESASTNQTSMYLCASSTGTANQPQHFGDGTRLSIL.

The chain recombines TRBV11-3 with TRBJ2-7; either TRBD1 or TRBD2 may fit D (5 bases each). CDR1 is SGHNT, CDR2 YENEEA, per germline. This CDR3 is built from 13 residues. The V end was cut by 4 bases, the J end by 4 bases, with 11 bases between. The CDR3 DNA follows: TGTGCCAGCAGCTCGGGGCGTAAATACGAGCAGTACTTC. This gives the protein CASSSGRKYEQYF.

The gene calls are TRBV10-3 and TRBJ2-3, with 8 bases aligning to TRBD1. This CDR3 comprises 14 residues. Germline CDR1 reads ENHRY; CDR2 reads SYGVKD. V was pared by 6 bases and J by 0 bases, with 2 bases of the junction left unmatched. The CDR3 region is CAIRGTGSTDTQYF. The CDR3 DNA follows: TGTGCCATCAGAGGGACAGGAAGCACAGATACGCAGTATTTT.

This CDR3 is CASSGHRAGNTEAFF. The DNA for the CDR3 is TGTGCCAGCAGCGGCCACAGGGCAGGAAACACTGAAGCTTTCTTT. This rearrangement joins TRBV21-1 to TRBJ1-1; TRBD1, the D gene given by the table, was not confirmed from the DNA. TRBV21-1 is assigned pseudogene status. The CDR3 is made up of 15 amino acids.

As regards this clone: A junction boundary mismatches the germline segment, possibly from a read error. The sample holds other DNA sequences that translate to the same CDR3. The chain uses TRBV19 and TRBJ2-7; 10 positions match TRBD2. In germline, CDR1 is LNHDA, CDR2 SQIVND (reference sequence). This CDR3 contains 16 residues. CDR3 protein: CASSIQRTSGGYEQYF. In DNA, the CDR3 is TGCGCCAGTAGTATACAGCGGACTAGCGGAGGCTACGAGCAGTACTTC.

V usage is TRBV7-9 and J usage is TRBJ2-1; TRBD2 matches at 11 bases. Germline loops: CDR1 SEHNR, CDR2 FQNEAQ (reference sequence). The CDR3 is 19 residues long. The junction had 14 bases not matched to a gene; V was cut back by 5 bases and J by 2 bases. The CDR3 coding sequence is TGTGCCAGCAGCAAAGGACTAGCGGGTAGCCTATCCCCCTACAATGAGCAGTTCTTC. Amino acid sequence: CASSKGLAGSLSPYNEQFF.

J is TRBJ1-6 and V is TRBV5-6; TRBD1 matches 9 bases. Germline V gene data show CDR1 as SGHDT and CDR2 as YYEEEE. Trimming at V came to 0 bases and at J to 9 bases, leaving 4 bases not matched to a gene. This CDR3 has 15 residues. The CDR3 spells CASSLETGGSSPLHF. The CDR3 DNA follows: TGTGCCAGCAGCTTGGAGACAGGGGGAAGTTCACCCCTCCACTTT.

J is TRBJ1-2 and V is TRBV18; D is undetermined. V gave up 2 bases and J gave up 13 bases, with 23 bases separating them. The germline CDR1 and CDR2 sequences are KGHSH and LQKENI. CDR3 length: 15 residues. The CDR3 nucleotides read TGTGCCAGCTCACCAGTCGGCCAGCGGACCTTGTTTATCACCTTC. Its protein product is CASSPVGQRTLFITF.

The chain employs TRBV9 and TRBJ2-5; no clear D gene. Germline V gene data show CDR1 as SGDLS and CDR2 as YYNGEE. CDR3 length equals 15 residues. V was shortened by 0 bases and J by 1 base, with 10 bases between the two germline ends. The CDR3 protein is CASSVEGRTQETQYF. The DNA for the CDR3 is TGTGCCAGCAGCGTAGAGGGCAGAACCCAAGAGACCCAGTACTTC.

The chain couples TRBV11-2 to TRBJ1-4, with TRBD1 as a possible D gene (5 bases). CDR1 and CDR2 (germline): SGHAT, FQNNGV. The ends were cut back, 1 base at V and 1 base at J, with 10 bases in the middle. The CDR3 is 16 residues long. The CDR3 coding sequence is TGTGCCAGCAGCTTAGTGGGGCAGATAACTAATGAAAAACTGTTTTTT. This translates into CASSLVGQITNEKLFF.

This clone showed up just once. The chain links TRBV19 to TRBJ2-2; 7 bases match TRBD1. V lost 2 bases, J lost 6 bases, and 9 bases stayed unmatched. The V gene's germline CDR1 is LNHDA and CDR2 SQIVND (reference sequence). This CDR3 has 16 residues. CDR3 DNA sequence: TGTGCCAGTAGTATAATGAGGGGGCGTGCCCCCGGGGAGCTGTTTTTT. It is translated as CASSIMRGRAPGELFF. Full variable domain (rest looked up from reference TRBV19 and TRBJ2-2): DGGITQSPKYLFRKEGQNVTLSCEQNLNHDAMYWYRQDPGQGLRLIYYSQIVNDFQKGDIAEGYSVSREKKESFPLTVTSAQKNPTAFYLCASSIMRGRAPGELFFGEGSRLTVL.

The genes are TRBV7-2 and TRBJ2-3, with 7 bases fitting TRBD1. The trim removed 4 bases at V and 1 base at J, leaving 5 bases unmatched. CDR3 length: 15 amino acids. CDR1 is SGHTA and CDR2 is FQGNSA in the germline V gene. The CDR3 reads CASSYGQVGTDTQYF. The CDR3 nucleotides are TGTGCCAGCAGCTATGGACAGGTTGGCACAGATACGCAGTATTTT. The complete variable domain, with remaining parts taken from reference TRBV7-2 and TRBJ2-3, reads GAGVSQSPSNKVTEKGKDVELRCDPISGHTALYWYRQSLGQGLEFLIYFQGNSAPDKSGLPSDRFSAERTGGSVSTLTIQRTQQEDSAVYLCASSYGQVGTDTQYFGPGTRLTVL.

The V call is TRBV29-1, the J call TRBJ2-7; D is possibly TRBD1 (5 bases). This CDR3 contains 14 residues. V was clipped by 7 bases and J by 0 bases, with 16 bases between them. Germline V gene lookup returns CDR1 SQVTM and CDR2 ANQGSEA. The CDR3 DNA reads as TGCAGCGCCATACAGGACCTGAACTCCTACGAGCAGTACTTC. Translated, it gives CSAIQDLNSYEQYF.

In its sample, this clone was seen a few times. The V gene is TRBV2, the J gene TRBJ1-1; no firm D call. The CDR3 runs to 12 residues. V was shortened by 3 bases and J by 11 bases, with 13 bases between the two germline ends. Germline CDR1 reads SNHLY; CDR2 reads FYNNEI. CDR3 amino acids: CASSESSRYAFF. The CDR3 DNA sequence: TGTGCCAGCAGTGAGAGCAGCCGGTACGCTTTCTTT.

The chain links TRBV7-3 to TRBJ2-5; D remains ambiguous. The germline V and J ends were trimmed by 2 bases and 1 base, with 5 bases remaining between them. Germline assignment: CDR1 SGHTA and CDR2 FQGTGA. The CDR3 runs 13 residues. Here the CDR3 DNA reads TGTGCCAGCAGCTTACTACCCCAAGAGACCCAGTACTTC. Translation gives CASSLLPQETQYF.

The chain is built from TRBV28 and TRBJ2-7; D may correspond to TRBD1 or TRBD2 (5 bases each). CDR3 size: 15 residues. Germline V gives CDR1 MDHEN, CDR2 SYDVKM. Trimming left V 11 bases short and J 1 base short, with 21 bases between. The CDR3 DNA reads TGTGCCCAGGCGGGTTCTAGGGACCTTTCCTACGAGCAGTACTTC. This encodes CAQAGSRDLSYEQYF.

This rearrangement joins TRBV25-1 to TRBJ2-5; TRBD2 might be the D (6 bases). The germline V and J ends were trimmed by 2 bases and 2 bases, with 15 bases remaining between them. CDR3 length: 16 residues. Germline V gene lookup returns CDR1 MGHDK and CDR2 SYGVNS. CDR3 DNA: TGTGCCAGCAGTGAACCCTCGACCGGGAGACAAGAGACCCAGTACTTC. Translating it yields CASSEPSTGRQETQYF.

The CDR3 sequence is CASSPPSGDQPQHF. The CDR3 region has the DNA TGTGCCAGCTCACCACCGTCCGGGGACCAGCCCCAGCATTTT. The chain recombines TRBV18 with TRBJ1-5, with D tentatively TRBD1 (5 bases). CDR3 length equals 14 residues. Germline V gives CDR1 KGHSH, CDR2 LQKENI. V gave up 0 bases and J gave up 7 bases, with 10 bases separating them.

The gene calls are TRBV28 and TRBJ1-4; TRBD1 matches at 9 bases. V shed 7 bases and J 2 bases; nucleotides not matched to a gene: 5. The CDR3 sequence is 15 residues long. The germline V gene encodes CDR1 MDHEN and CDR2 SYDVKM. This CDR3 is CASTAQGATNEKLFF. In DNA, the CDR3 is TGTGCCAGCACCGCACAGGGGGCGACTAATGAAAAACTGTTTTTT.

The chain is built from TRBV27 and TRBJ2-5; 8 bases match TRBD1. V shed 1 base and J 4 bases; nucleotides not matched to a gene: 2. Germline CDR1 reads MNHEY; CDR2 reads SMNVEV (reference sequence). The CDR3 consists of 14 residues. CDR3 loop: CASSLYDRGETQYF. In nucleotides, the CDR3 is TGTGCCAGCAGTTTATACGACAGGGGAGAGACCCAGTACTTC.

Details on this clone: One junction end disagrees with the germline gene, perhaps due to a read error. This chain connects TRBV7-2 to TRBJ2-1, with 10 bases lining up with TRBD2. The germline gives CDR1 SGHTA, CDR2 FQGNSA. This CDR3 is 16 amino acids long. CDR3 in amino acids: CASSIAVLAGSNEQFF. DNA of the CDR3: TGTGCCAGCAGCATAGCCGTACTAGCGGGAAGCAATGAGCAGTTCTTC. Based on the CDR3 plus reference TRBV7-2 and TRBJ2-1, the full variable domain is GAGVSQSPSNKVTEKGKDVELRCDPISGHTALYWYRQSLGQGLEFLIYFQGNSAPDKSGLPSDRFSAERTGGSVSTLTIQRTQQEDSAVYLCASSIAVLAGSNEQFFGPGTRLTVL.

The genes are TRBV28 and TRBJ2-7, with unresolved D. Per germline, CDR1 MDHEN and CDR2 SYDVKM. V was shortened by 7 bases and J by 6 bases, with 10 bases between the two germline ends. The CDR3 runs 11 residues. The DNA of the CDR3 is TGTGCCAGCACCCGGTTGAGCGAGCAGTACTTC. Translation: CASTRLSEQYF.